This T cell receptor beta chain was sequenced in a study of OX40 agonist ivuxolimab in advanced cancers. Looking at the study overall: The drug used for patients, ivuxolimab, was an agonistic anti-OX40 (CD134) antibody. Patients with prior anti-PD-1, anti-PD-L1 or anti-CTLA-4 therapy were eligible; 35% to 45% had some. Administration of intravenous ivuxolimab to patients occurred every 2 weeks at 0.01 to 10 mg/kg. The study, taken as a whole, reports: Clones of CD4+ and CD8+ blood T cells grew by week 6 at doses of 0.1 to 3.0 mg/kg.

TCRdb's table, derived via immunoSEQ multiplex PCR, lists solely in-frame clones and lacks some. The sample has some 23,000 clones; around 84% are singletons. The CDR3 length is 17 residues. Germline assignment: CDR1 SEHNR and CDR2 FQNEAQ (reference sequence). Losses at the gene ends were 1 base for V and 5 bases for J; bases not matched to a gene: 9. This clone was observed once. Its antigen is not known. The receptor's source is an adult with an advanced solid tumor such as melanoma, head and neck, liver or kidney cancer. This material consisted of CD4+ or CD8+ T cells sorted from blood, taken in a trial of the OX40 agonist ivuxolimab. This sequence joins TRBV7-9 and TRBJ2-1; 9 bases fit TRBD1. CDR3 loop: CASSLESGTGTNNEQFF. CDR3 sequence (DNA): TGTGCCAGCAGCTTAGAATCCGGGACAGGGACAAACAATGAGCAGTTCTTC. Looking up the rest from reference TRBV7-9 and TRBJ2-1 gives the full variable domain: DTGVSQNPRHKITKRGQNVTFRCDPISEHNRLYWYRQTLGQGPEFLTYFQNEAQLEKSRLLSDRFSAERPKGSFSTLEIQRTEQGDSAMYLCASSLESGTGTNNEQFFGPGTRLTVL.